Each of the 23 T cell receptor beta chains below was sequenced from the same sample in a study of T-cell reconstitution after alpha-beta-depleted transplantation in children. Unique molecular identifiers were incorporated when the TCRbeta library was constructed. A single record per CDR3 protein comes from TCRdb applying MiXCR to the PCR reads. This sample has about 250,000 distinct CDR3 sequences, with 20% to 30% found just once. The sequencing here drew on PBMCs, mostly from graft donor cells, taken 360 days after TCRalphabeta/CD19-depleted stem cell transplant. These receptor sequences come from a female patient aged 2-15 years who had a stem cell transplant for congenital amegakaryocytic thrombocytopenia, so the T cells may come from the graft donor.

The chain uses TRBV28 and TRBJ2-7, with D uncertain. The CDR3 covers 16 residues. The V gene lost 1 base and the J gene lost 5 bases, with 18 bases spanning the gap. Germline-derived CDR1 and CDR2 are MDHEN and SYDVKM. CDR3 sequence: CASSLFVKGAAHEQYF. CDR3 DNA: TGTGCCAGCAGTTTATTCGTCAAGGGTGCGGCCCACGAGCAGTACTTC.

The chain carries TRBV20-1 and TRBJ1-1; TRBD1 agrees at 10 bases. Germline CDR1 is DFQATT and CDR2 is SNEGSKA (reference sequence). The CDR3 is 16 residues long. Trimming cost V 0 bases and J 0 bases; bases outside gene matches: 4. CDR3 nucleotide sequence: TGCAGTGCTAGAGATACGGACAGGGGGTTGAACACTGAAGCTTTCTTT. Encoded protein: CSARDTDRGLNTEAFF.

This chain uses TRBV29-1 with TRBJ1-2, with TRBD1 identical over 7 bases. CDR3 length equals 13 residues. V was pared by 6 bases and J by 0 bases, with 4 bases of the junction left unmatched. Germline assignment: CDR1 SQVTM and CDR2 ANQGSEA. CDR3 DNA: TGCAGCGTCGACAGGGATTCTAACTATGGCTACACCTTC. Translation gives CSVDRDSNYGYTF.

This clonotype has only a few counts. This rearrangement joins TRBV7-2 to TRBJ1-2; the D is unclear. This CDR3 has 15 residues. CDR1 is SGHTA, CDR2 FQGNSA, per germline. With 1 base removed from V and 2 bases from J, the gap between germline ends came to 11 bases. The CDR3, as DNA: TGTGCCAGCAGCTTAGTCTCCCTAGGGAACTATGGCTACACCTTC. It specifies CASSLVSLGNYGYTF.

The chain is built from TRBV6-1 and TRBJ2-3; 8 bases are a match to TRBD1. This CDR3 contains 15 residues. Per the germline V gene, CDR1 is MNHNS and CDR2 is SASEGT. The junction had 6 bases not matched to a gene; V was cut back by 7 bases and J by 0 bases. The CDR3 DNA sequence: TGTGCCAGCACTGTAGGGACAGGAAGCACAGATACGCAGTATTTT. This gives the protein CASTVGTGSTDTQYF.

The V and J genes are TRBV15 and TRBJ2-1; 7 nucleotides align to TRBD2. The CDR3 loop spans 14 amino acids. Germline lookup yields CDR1 LNHNV and CDR2 YYDKDF (reference sequence). V gave up 4 bases and J gave up 6 bases; unmatched junction bases: 6. CDR3 sequence: CATSTGTKGNEQFF. The CDR3 coding sequence is TGTGCCACCAGCACTGGGACTAAGGGCAATGAGCAGTTCTTC.

This clonotype was detected only a few times. The CDR3 DNA sequence: TGCAGCGTTGAAGGTGGGCCCGTAGTCACTGAAGCTTTCTTT. This sequence encodes CSVEGGPVVTEAFF. V gene TRBV29-1 combines with J gene TRBJ1-1; D not certain. Trimming pared 1 base from V and 4 bases from J, leaving 13 bases between. CDR3 size: 14 residues. Per the germline V gene, CDR1 is SQVTM and CDR2 is ANQGSEA.

The gene calls are TRBV5-1 and TRBJ1-5; D is ambiguous. The ends were cut back, 2 bases at V and 0 bases at J, with 12 bases in the middle. The germline gives CDR1 SGHRS, CDR2 YFSETQ. The CDR3 covers 16 residues. The CDR3 sequence: CASSFPHKYSNQPQHF. DNA of the CDR3: TGCGCCAGCAGCTTTCCCCATAAATATAGCAATCAGCCCCAGCATTTT.

V is TRBV12-3 or TRBV12-4 and J is TRBJ2-5; D may be TRBD1 (5 bases). The V gene lost 6 bases and the J gene lost 3 bases, with 14 bases spanning the gap. The CDR3 is 14 amino acids. CDR3 sequence (DNA): TGTGCCAGCAGCCCTTCCGCGACAGAAGAGACCCAGTACTTC. Protein sequence: CASSPSATEETQYF.

V is TRBV6-1 and J is TRBJ2-5, with 11 bases that match TRBD2. V lost 7 bases and J lost 2; bases outside the gene matches: 12. CDR1 is MNHNS, CDR2 SASEGT, per germline. The CDR3 totals 17 residues. CDR3 protein: CASIDSGGAGFQETQYF. The CDR3 DNA reads TGTGCCAGCATTGATAGCGGGGGGGCTGGCTTTCAAGAGACCCAGTACTTC.

The J gene is TRBJ2-6, the V gene TRBV20-1, with 7 bases matching TRBD1. CDR1 is DFQATT, CDR2 SNEGSKA, per germline (reference sequence). V trimming: 0 bases; J trimming: 0 bases; junction bases outside the gene matches: 11. The CDR3 consists of 19 residues. The CDR3: CSARDSTGAPFSGANVLTF. CDR3 bases: TGCAGTGCTAGAGATTCCACAGGGGCCCCCTTCTCTGGGGCCAACGTCCTGACTTTC.

The V call is TRBV5-1, the J call TRBJ1-2, with D maybe TRBD1 (5 bases). Looked up from germline, CDR1 is SGHRS and CDR2 is YFSETQ. Trimming left V 0 bases short and J 8 bases short, with 17 bases between. The length of the CDR3 is 15 residues. The CDR3: CASSLAPGITAGYTF. The CDR3 bases are TGCGCCAGCAGCTTGGCCCCAGGGATAACGGCAGGCTACACCTTC.

The CDR3 loop is CASRPGQIYGYTF. The CDR3 coding sequence is TGTGCCAGCAGGCCGGGACAGATCTATGGCTACACCTTC. This rearrangement joins TRBV6-1 to TRBJ1-2; 7 bases are shared with TRBD1. The CDR3 contains 13 residues. V lost 6 bases to trimming and J lost 4 bases; unmatched junction nucleotides: 5. Germline V CDR1 and CDR2: MNHNS, SASEGT.

This clonotype was detected a few times. V and J are TRBV6-1 and TRBJ2-3, with TRBD2 matching over 8 bases. V shed 6 bases, J shed 0 bases, and the junction held 5 bases outside the gene matches. The CDR3 length is 15 residues. Germline V gene lookup returns CDR1 MNHNS and CDR2 SASEGT. CDR3 coding DNA: TGTGCCAGCAGAAGTAGCGGGGCGAGCACAGATACGCAGTATTTT. Translation gives CASRSSGASTDTQYF.

This clonotype was seen repeatedly, ten times or more. The rearrangement uses TRBV12-3 or TRBV12-4 and TRBJ1-1, with D unclear. This CDR3 has 15 amino acids. V lost 6 bases and J 4 bases, leaving 18 bases between the germline ends. CDR3 sequence: CASSPTDMMATEAFF. DNA of the CDR3: TGTGCCAGCAGCCCGACCGATATGATGGCCACTGAAGCTTTCTTT.

The chain joins TRBV6-1 to TRBJ2-1; D perhaps matches TRBD1 (5 bases). The germline V and J ends were trimmed by 6 bases and 0 bases, with 6 bases remaining between them. CDR1 is MNHNS and CDR2 is SASEGT in the germline V gene. The CDR3 is 13 amino acids. CDR3 sequence: CASRDNSYNEQFF. Here the CDR3 DNA reads TGTGCCAGCAGGGACAACTCCTACAATGAGCAGTTCTTC.

The chain links TRBV9 to TRBJ2-1; 9 bases fit TRBD2. This CDR3 has 17 residues. With V trimmed by 0 bases and J by 2 bases, 6 bases remained unmatched. Germline V gene data show CDR1 as SGDLS and CDR2 as YYNGEE. CDR3 loop: CASSVGRTSVPYNEQFF. In DNA form, the CDR3 reads TGTGCCAGCAGCGTAGGTCGGACTAGCGTCCCCTACAATGAGCAGTTCTTC.

The chain has TRBV20-1 and TRBJ2-5, with 12 bases matching TRBD2. The trim removed 8 bases at V and 2 bases at J, leaving 12 bases unmatched. CDR1 and CDR2 from the germline V gene are DFQATT and SNEGSKA (reference sequence). The length of the CDR3 is 16 residues. This CDR3 is CSTTIGLAGTQETQYF. The CDR3 nucleotides are TGCAGTACTACAATCGGACTAGCGGGGACACAAGAGACCCAGTACTTC.

With regard to this clonotype: This may be a read error: a much more frequent sequence differs by one nucleotide. The chain combines TRBV12-3 or TRBV12-4 with TRBJ1-1; weak D call: TRBD1 (5 bases). This CDR3 is built from 13 residues. CDR3 loop: CATSLAGQGQAFF. The DNA of the CDR3 is TGTGCCACCAGTTTAGCAGGGCAGGGTCAAGCCTTCTTT.

V usage is TRBV5-1 and J usage is TRBJ1-1; 8 bases map to TRBD1. With 3 bases clipped from V and 5 bases from J, the junction kept 3 bases outside the gene matches. Germline lookup yields CDR1 SGHRS and CDR2 YFSETQ. The CDR3 covers 13 residues. CDR3 sequence reads: CASSSGQGTEAFF. As DNA, the CDR3 is TGCGCCAGCAGCTCTGGACAGGGTACTGAAGCTTTCTTT.

This chain links TRBV29-1 with TRBJ2-2; D is unresolved. This CDR3 has 12 residues. Trimming left V 4 bases short and J 0 bases short, with 3 bases between. From germline, CDR1 is SQVTM and CDR2 ANQGSEA. CDR3 nucleotide sequence: TGCAGCGTTGTTGCGAACACCGGGGAGCTGTTTTTT. Translated: CSVVANTGELFF.

This clonotype was detected only a few times. The chain joins TRBV2 to TRBJ2-7; D unresolved. The germline gives CDR1 SNHLY, CDR2 FYNNEI. V was clipped by 5 bases and J by 2 bases, with 16 bases between them. This CDR3 is 15 amino acids long. CDR3 amino acids: CASSSGGPKPYEQYF. As DNA, the CDR3 is TGTGCCAGCAGTTCGGGTGGACCAAAACCCTACGAGCAGTACTTC.

Many counts were recorded for this clonotype. A read error may account for a junction end that differs from germline. This chain connects TRBV5-1 to TRBJ2-5, with D hard to call. Germline V gene lookup returns CDR1 SGHRS and CDR2 YFSETQ. The CDR3 runs 12 residues. Written as DNA, the CDR3 is TGTGCCAGCAGTCCAAACCAAGAGACCCAGTACTTC. Its protein is CASSPNQETQYF.